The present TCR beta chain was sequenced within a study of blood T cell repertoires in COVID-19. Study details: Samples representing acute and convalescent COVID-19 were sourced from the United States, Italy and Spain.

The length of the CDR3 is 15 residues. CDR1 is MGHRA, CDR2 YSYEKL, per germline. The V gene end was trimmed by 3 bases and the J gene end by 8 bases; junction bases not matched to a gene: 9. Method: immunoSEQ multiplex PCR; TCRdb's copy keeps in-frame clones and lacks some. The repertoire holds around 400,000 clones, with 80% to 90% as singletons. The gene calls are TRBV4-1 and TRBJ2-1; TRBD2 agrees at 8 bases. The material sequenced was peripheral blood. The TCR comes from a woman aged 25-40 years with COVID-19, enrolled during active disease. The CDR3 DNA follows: TGCGCCAGCAGCCACTCCGGGACTAGGGGTGATGAGCAGTTCTTC. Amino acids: CASSHSGTRGDEQFF.